One and the same sample provided the 25 T cell receptor beta chains below, sequenced in a study of blood T cell repertoires in COVID-19. TCRdb's table, derived via immunoSEQ multiplex PCR, lists solely in-frame clones and lacks some. The sample includes some 200,000 clones, approximately 82% seen only once; the top ten take approximately 13%. The sequenced sample was peripheral blood. The receptors were gathered from a human donor in a cohort sampled during active COVID-19.

This chain connects TRBV28 to TRBJ1-2; TRBD1 matches at 9 bases. Germline trimming cut 5 bases from V and 7 bases from J; bases unmatched to any gene: 8. The germline V gene encodes CDR1 MDHEN and CDR2 SYDVKM. CDR3 length: 14 residues. CDR3 region: CASSIGQGQGGYTF. In DNA, the CDR3 is TGTGCCAGCAGTATAGGACAGGGGCAGGGTGGCTACACCTTC.

This clone turned up a few times. The DNA of the CDR3 is TGTGCCAGCAGCTTGGGGTCGGGTCTCCGGAATTCACCCCTCCACTTT. This gives the protein CASSLGSGLRNSPLHF. V usage is TRBV5-4 and J usage is TRBJ1-6; D is ambiguous. The CDR3 runs to 16 residues. Trimming pared 0 bases from V and 7 bases from J, leaving 14 bases between. Germline V CDR1 and CDR2: SGHNT, YYREEE (reference sequence).

The chain couples TRBV6-5 to TRBJ1-1; D perhaps matches TRBD1 (5 bases). CDR3 length equals 15 residues. In germline, CDR1 is MNHEY, CDR2 SVGAGI. The V end was cut by 0 bases, the J end by 3 bases, with 11 bases between. The CDR3 region has the DNA TGTGCCAGCAGTTACTCCGGAGGGGTTCACACTGAAGCTTTCTTT. Amino acids: CASSYSGGVHTEAFF.

V and J are TRBV28 and TRBJ1-1; 10 bases map to TRBD1. This CDR3 has 14 amino acids. Germline assignment: CDR1 MDHEN and CDR2 SYDVKM. The junction had 5 bases not matched to a gene; V was cut back by 6 bases and J by 4 bases. The CDR3 DNA follows: TGTGCCAGCAGGCGACAGGGGGCGAGCACTGAAGCTTTCTTT. It translates to CASRRQGASTEAFF.

This clone occurred a few times. J is TRBJ2-1 and V is TRBV28; D uncertain. The germline V gene has CDR1 MDHEN and CDR2 SYDVKM. V was shortened by 3 bases and J by 7 bases, with 13 bases between the two germline ends. This CDR3 has 14 amino acids. The CDR3 here is CASSLGSLKNEQFF. DNA of the CDR3: TGTGCCAGCAGTTTGGGCTCTCTAAAGAATGAGCAGTTCTTC. The variable domain in full, with the rest retrieved from reference TRBV28 and TRBJ2-1, is DVKVTQSSRYLVKRTGEKVFLECVQDMDHENMFWYRQDPGLGLRLIYFSYDVKMKEKGDIPEGYSVSREKKERFSLILESASTNQTSMYLCASSLGSLKNEQFFGPGTRLTVL.

Here the CDR3 reads CASRGTGELFF. The CDR3 DNA reads TGCGCCAGCCGGGGGACCGGGGAGCTGTTTTTT. This chain joins TRBV10-1 and TRBJ2-2; maybe TRBD2 (6 bases). Trimming took 8 bases from V and 5 from J, leaving 6 bases between them. The germline V gene encodes CDR1 WNHNN and CDR2 SYGVQD (reference sequence). CDR3 size: 11 residues.

The chain employs TRBV2 and TRBJ2-2, with unresolved D. V was shortened by 2 bases and J by 4 bases, with 8 bases between the two germline ends. CDR1 SNHLY and CDR2 FYNNEI come from the germline V gene. This CDR3 spans 14 amino acids. CDR3 loop: CASSELGATGELFF. The CDR3 DNA is TGTGCCAGCAGTGAATTAGGAGCCACCGGGGAGCTGTTTTTT. Using reference TRBV2 and TRBJ2-2 for the parts outside the CDR3, the full variable domain is EPEVTQTPSHQVTQMGQEVILRCVPISNHLYFYWYRQILGQKVEFLVSFYNNEISEKSEIFDDQFSVERPDGSNFTLKIRSTKLEDSAMYFCASSELGATGELFFGEGSRLTVL.

This sequence joins TRBV3-1 (or the pseudogene TRBV3-2) and TRBJ1-3; weak D call: TRBD1 (6 bases). The CDR3 runs 15 residues. Germline values: CDR1 LGHDT, CDR2 YNNKEL (reference sequence). V shed 5 bases and J shed 0 bases, with 11 bases lying between them. CDR3: CASSFRGASGNTIYF. The DNA of the CDR3 is TGTGCCAGCAGCTTTCGGGGGGCCTCTGGAAACACCATATATTTT.

This chain connects TRBV25-1 to TRBJ1-4; 7 bases map to TRBD1. Germline V lookup: CDR1 MGHDK, CDR2 SYGVNS. The CDR3 is 17 amino acids. The junction had 14 bases not matched to a gene; V was cut back by 4 bases and J by 6 bases. The CDR3 here is CASSAFRKGAQDEKLFF. The DNA for the CDR3 is TGTGCCAGCAGTGCCTTTCGGAAGGGGGCGCAGGATGAAAAACTGTTTTTT.

The J gene is TRBJ2-1, the V gene TRBV6-5; 8 positions agree with TRBD2. Germline CDR1 and CDR2: MNHEY and SVGAGI. The CDR3 loop spans 15 amino acids. The V gene end was trimmed by 6 bases and the J gene end by 0 bases; junction bases not matched to a gene: 4. Here the CDR3 reads CASRRREASYNEQFF. Written as DNA, the CDR3 is TGTGCCAGCAGACGGCGGGAGGCCTCCTACAATGAGCAGTTCTTC.

V and J are TRBV5-6 and TRBJ2-7, with 8 bases aligning to TRBD2. The CDR3 runs to 15 residues. V dropped 4 bases and J dropped 3; count of bases not matched to a gene: 9. Germline lookup yields CDR1 SGHDT and CDR2 YYEEEE. This CDR3 reads CASSHPGLVHYEQYF. As DNA, the CDR3 is TGTGCCAGCAGCCACCCGGGACTAGTGCACTACGAGCAGTACTTC.

The chain employs TRBV28 and TRBJ1-6; 7 bases are shared with TRBD1. This CDR3 has 20 residues. CDR1 and CDR2 (germline): MDHEN, SYDVKM. V lost 3 bases and J lost 3; bases outside the gene matches: 17. The CDR3 reads CASSFELEGQQRIYNSPLHF. The CDR3 nucleotides are TGTGCCAGCAGTTTTGAACTCGAGGGACAGCAACGCATCTATAATTCACCCCTCCACTTT. The whole variable domain, remainder taken from reference TRBV28 and TRBJ1-6, is DVKVTQSSRYLVKRTGEKVFLECVQDMDHENMFWYRQDPGLGLRLIYFSYDVKMKEKGDIPEGYSVSREKKERFSLILESASTNQTSMYLCASSFELEGQQRIYNSPLHFGNGTRLTVT.

This clone has a count of ten or more. The chain uses TRBV10-3 and TRBJ2-7; TRBD1 matches at 9 bases. There are 14 residues in the CDR3. Germline V gives CDR1 ENHRY, CDR2 SYGVKD. Unmatched junction bases numbered 1, after V lost 4 bases and J lost 0 bases. The DNA of the CDR3 is TGTGCCATCAGTGCGGACAGGGGCTCCTACGAGCAGTACTTC. This translates into CAISADRGSYEQYF.

This clone came up once. This chain uses TRBV19 with TRBJ1-5, with 7 bases that match TRBD1. Germline V gives CDR1 LNHDA, CDR2 SQIVND (reference sequence). Trimming took 7 bases from V and 4 from J; bases not matched to a gene: 10. This CDR3 region has 15 residues. CDR3 nucleotides: TGTGCCAGTACAAGGGCGGCAGGGGGGAATCAGCCCCAGCATTTT. Amino acids: CASTRAAGGNQPQHF.

V is TRBV12-5 and J is TRBJ2-1; 10 positions agree with TRBD2. The trim removed 5 bases at V and 4 bases at J, leaving 14 bases unmatched. CDR3 length: 18 residues. CDR1 is LGHNT and CDR2 is FRNRAP in the germline V gene. This CDR3 is CASGQTRSSGSAYNEQFF. The DNA of the CDR3 is TGTGCTAGTGGTCAGACCCGATCTAGCGGGAGTGCGTACAATGAGCAGTTCTTC.

The chain has TRBV16 and TRBJ2-2; 7 bases are shared with TRBD1. Germline lookup yields CDR1 KGHSY and CDR2 FQNENV. The trim removed 4 bases at V and 7 bases at J, leaving 15 bases unmatched. The CDR3 totals 17 residues. The CDR3 region has the DNA TGTGCCAGCAGCCCCACCGGGACAGTATTCCCCCGCGGGGAGCTGTTTTTT. As protein: CASSPTGTVFPRGELFF.

V and J are TRBV4-2 and TRBJ2-7; 11 bases are shared with TRBD2. This CDR3 comprises 16 residues. V shed 0 bases, J shed 4 bases, and the junction held 5 bases outside the gene matches. Germline CDR1 reads LGHNA; CDR2 reads YNFKEQ. In nucleotides, the CDR3 is TGTGCCAGCAGCCAAGACGGGACTAGCGGAACATACGAGCAGTACTTC. It encodes CASSQDGTSGTYEQYF.

CDR3 DNA sequence: TGTGCCAGCAGCCCCGCCGGGACTAGCCTATCCTACAATGAGCAGTTCTTC. Translating gives CASSPAGTSLSYNEQFF. V and J are TRBV5-4 and TRBJ2-1, with 9 bases fitting TRBD2. The CDR3 is 17 residues long. V lost 4 bases and J lost 1; bases outside the gene matches: 9. Germline CDR1 is SGHNT and CDR2 is YYREEE (reference sequence).

Notes on this clone: One junction end disagrees with the germline gene, perhaps due to a read error. V gene TRBV19 combines with J gene TRBJ2-1; 10 bases fit TRBD2. Per germline, CDR1 LNHDA and CDR2 SQIVND (reference sequence). This CDR3 comprises 14 residues. In DNA, the CDR3 is TGTGCCAGTAGTACCCCCCTAGCGGGAGCCTTTAAGATCTTC. Its translation: CASSTPLAGAFKIF.

The gene calls are TRBV6-1 and TRBJ2-1, with 11 bases aligning to TRBD2. The CDR3 is 19 residues long. V was clipped by 4 bases and J by 2 bases; unmatched bases: 13. Germline CDR1 and CDR2: MNHNS and SASEGT. The CDR3 spells CASSAQGVVAGGTYNEQFF. CDR3 bases: TGTGCCAGCAGTGCTCAGGGGGTGGTAGCGGGAGGGACCTACAATGAGCAGTTCTTC.

The CDR3 reads CASSSGGTAQAFF. In nucleotides, the CDR3 is TGTGCCAGCAGCTCGGGTGGGACAGCTCAAGCTTTCTTT. The V call is TRBV7-6, the J call TRBJ1-1, with 7 bases fitting TRBD1. From germline, CDR1 is SGHVS and CDR2 FNYEAQ. J gave up 9 bases and V 4 bases, and 8 bases lay outside the gene matches. This CDR3 is built from 13 residues.

J is TRBJ2-7 and V is TRBV18; 9 bases are a match to TRBD1. With V trimmed by 3 bases and J by 2 bases, 8 bases remained unmatched. This CDR3 spans 16 amino acids. Per the germline V gene, CDR1 is KGHSH and CDR2 is LQKENI. The CDR3 loop reads CASSPRQGQGTYEQYF. The CDR3, as DNA: TGTGCCAGCTCACCTCGTCAGGGACAGGGAACCTACGAGCAGTACTTC.

This chain joins TRBV28 and TRBJ1-2, with 8 bases fitting TRBD1. Trimming at V came to 6 bases and at J to 2 bases, leaving 11 bases not matched to a gene. The CDR3 loop spans 16 amino acids. Germline loops: CDR1 MDHEN, CDR2 SYDVKM. The CDR3 DNA sequence: TGTGCCAGCAGCCAGGGGGCCTCAAAGTCGAACTATGGCTACACCTTC. As protein: CASSQGASKSNYGYTF.

The chain carries TRBV11-3 and TRBJ2-3; TRBD2 aligns across 10 bases. V trimming: 6 bases; J trimming: 1 base; junction bases outside the gene matches: 4. The CDR3 runs 15 residues. Germline CDR1 SGHNT, CDR2 YENEEA. The CDR3 DNA follows: TGTGCCAGCAGTGACCTAGCGGGAGGCACAGATACGCAGTATTTT. The encoded protein is CASSDLAGGTDTQYF.

In this sample, this clone turned up once. The chain recombines TRBV7-2 with TRBJ2-2; D is possibly TRBD2 (6 bases). V was clipped by 4 bases and J by 7 bases, with 16 bases between them. The CDR3 has 15 amino acids. Looked up from germline, CDR1 is SGHTA and CDR2 is FQGNSA. The DNA of the CDR3 is TGTGCCAGCAGCTCCTCCCCGGCGGGAATCGGGGAGCTGTTTTTT. It encodes CASSSSPAGIGELFF. Variable domain in full (rest from reference TRBV7-2 and TRBJ2-2): GAGVSQSPSNKVTEKGKDVELRCDPISGHTALYWYRQSLGQGLEFLIYFQGNSAPDKSGLPSDRFSAERTGGSVSTLTIQRTQQEDSAVYLCASSSSPAGIGELFFGEGSRLTVL.